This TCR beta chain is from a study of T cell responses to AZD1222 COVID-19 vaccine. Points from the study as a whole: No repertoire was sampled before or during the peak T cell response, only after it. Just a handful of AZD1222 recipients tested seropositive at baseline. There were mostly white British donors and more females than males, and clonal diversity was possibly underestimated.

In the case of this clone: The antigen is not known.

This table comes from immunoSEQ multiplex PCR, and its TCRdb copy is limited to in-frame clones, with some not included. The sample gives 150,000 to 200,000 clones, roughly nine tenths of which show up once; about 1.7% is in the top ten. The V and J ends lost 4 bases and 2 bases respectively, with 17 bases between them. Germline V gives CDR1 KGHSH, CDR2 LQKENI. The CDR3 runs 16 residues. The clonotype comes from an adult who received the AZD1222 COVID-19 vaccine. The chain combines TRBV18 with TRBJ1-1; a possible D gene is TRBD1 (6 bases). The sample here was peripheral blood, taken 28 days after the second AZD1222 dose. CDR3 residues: CASSQGGPGLNTEAFF. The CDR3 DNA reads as TGTGCCAGCTCACAGGGGGGGCCGGGCCTCAACACTGAAGCTTTCTTT.